This TCR beta chain is drawn from a study of cytomegalovirus exposure and HLA in healthy donors. PCR used 60 Vbeta primers and 13 Jbeta primers. Only in-frame clones appear in the TCRdb table, and some are missing; sequencing was by immunoSEQ multiplex PCR. The sample has fewer than 250,000 clones, 85% to 90% seen once. This CDR3 has 13 amino acids. Deletions cut 6 bases from V and 4 bases from J, with 12 bases between. Germline CDR1 and CDR2: SNHLY and FYNNEI. The genes are TRBV2 and TRBJ1-2; TRBD1 is a possible D gene (6 bases). The sample comprised PBMCs. The sequence derives from a man aged 25 to 45 in good health and CMV-seronegative. The CDR3 loop reads CASRKQGSYGYTF. The CDR3 coding sequence is TGTGCCAGCAGGAAACAGGGAAGCTATGGCTACACCTTC. Full variable domain (rest looked up from reference TRBV2 and TRBJ1-2): EPEVTQTPSHQVTQMGQEVILRCVPISNHLYFYWYRQILGQKVEFLVSFYNNEISEKSEIFDDQFSVERPDGSNFTLKIRSTKLEDSAMYFCASRKQGSYGYTFGSGTRLTVV.